The 5 T cell receptor beta chains given below trace back to one sample, sequenced in a study of blood T cells in healthy people across ages. A J-beta primer mix and a sample-barcoded 5' primer were used in a second PCR of about 6 to 12 cycles. MiXCR, run by TCRdb on the 5' RACE reads, gives a single entry per CDR3 protein. The table records 1.5 million or so distinct CDR3 sequences, approximately 39% of them present only once. The sample taken for sequencing was blood. The receptors originated from a woman between 18 and 29 years old in good health.

The chain joins TRBV9 to TRBJ2-1, with 7 bases fitting TRBD2. The CDR3 length is 15 residues. From germline, CDR1 is SGDLS and CDR2 YYNGEE. J was trimmed by 3 bases and V by 4 bases; bases with no gene match: 7. In nucleotides, the CDR3 is TGTGCCAGCAGCCCGGATGGGGGGGTCTACAATGAGCAGTTCTTC. It encodes CASSPDGGVYNEQFF.

This clonotype has a handful of counts. CDR3 in DNA: TGCGCCAGCAGCTTGGAAGGGAACGATGAAAAACTGTTTTTT. It yields the protein CASSLEGNDEKLFF. The chain is built from TRBV5-1 and TRBJ1-4; D gene unclear. CDR3 size: 14 residues. With 0 bases removed from V and 6 bases from J, the gap between germline ends came to 9 bases. The germline CDR1 and CDR2 sequences are SGHRS and YFSETQ.

This clonotype has a handful of counts. The chain uses TRBV6-5 and TRBJ2-2, with TRBD2 matching over 8 bases. CDR3 size: 15 residues. V gave up 5 bases and J gave up 7 bases; unmatched junction bases: 9. Germline CDR1 MNHEY, CDR2 SVGAGI. Here the CDR3 reads CASSLSRTSIGELFF. DNA for the CDR3: TGTGCCAGCAGTCTCTCTCGGACTAGCATCGGGGAGCTGTTTTTT.

This clonotype occurred a few times. At one end, the junction sequence differs from germline, possibly due to a read error. The J gene is TRBJ2-5, the V gene TRBV7-7, with 8 bases identical to TRBD1. Germline V lookup: CDR1 SSHAT, CDR2 FNYEAQ (reference sequence). The CDR3 totals 15 residues. The CDR3, as DNA: TGTGCTAGCAGCTTTGACAGGGGCCTCGGGGAGACCCAGTACTTC. This translates into CASSFDRGLGETQYF.

This clonotype was observed a single time. This chain joins TRBV6-1 and TRBJ2-7; D is uncertain. The last part of the DNA fits TRBJ2-5 better; the J call may be wrong. This CDR3 is built from 14 residues. Germline CDR1 reads MNHNS; CDR2 reads SASEGT. CDR3 DNA: TGTGCCAGCAGTGAACAATCCCCGGCGAAGACCCAGTACTTC. The encoded protein is CASSEQSPAKTQYF.